This T cell receptor beta chain was retrieved from a study of T cells in Graves' hyperthyroidism and ophthalmopathy. Study outcomes and limitations: Blood shared most expanded thyroid clonotypes above 0.001. Model output signaled ophthalmopathy a median about 6.3 months ahead of onset.

The study based diagnoses on clinical symptoms, serum thyroxine and TRAb, thyroid ultrasound and orbital computed tomography. CDR3 length equals 13 residues. The germline CDR1 and CDR2 sequences are SEHNR and FQNEAQ (reference sequence). The ends were cut back, 10 bases at V and 1 base at J, with 13 bases in the middle. Amplified TCR beta CDR3 regions derived from RNA transcripts. RT-PCR in the first round (using the HTBI primer set) targeted the TCR CDR3. TCRdb ran MiXCR on the multiplex PCR reads and lists one entry per CDR3 protein. The table lists 500,000 to 600,000 distinct CDR3 sequences, about half of them singletons. On this clonotype: The antigen remains unidentified.

This sequence originates from an adult woman with Graves' disease, either hyperthyroidism or ophthalmopathy (not recorded which). The sample was peripheral blood or thyroid tissue (not recorded which). The chain combines TRBV7-9 with TRBJ2-5; D is unclear. CDR3 sequence (DNA): TGTGCCAATTCAGACGGATCCCAAGAGACCCAGTACTTC. It translates to CANSDGSQETQYF.